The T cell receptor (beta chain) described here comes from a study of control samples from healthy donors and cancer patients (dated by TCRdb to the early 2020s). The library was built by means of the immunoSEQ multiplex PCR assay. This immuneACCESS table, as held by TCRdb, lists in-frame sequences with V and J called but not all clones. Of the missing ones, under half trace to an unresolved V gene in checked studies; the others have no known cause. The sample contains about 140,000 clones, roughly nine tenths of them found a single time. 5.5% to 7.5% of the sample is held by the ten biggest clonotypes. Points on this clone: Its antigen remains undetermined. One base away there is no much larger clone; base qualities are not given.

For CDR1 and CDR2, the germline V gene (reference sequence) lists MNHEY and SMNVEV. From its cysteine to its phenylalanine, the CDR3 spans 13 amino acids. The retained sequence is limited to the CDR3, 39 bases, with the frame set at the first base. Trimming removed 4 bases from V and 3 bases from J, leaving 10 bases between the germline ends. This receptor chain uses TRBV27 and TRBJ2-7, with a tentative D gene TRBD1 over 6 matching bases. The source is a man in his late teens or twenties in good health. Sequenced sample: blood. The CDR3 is CASSYRADYEQYF. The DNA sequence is TGTGCCAGCAGTTACAGGGCTGACTACGAGCAGTACTTC.